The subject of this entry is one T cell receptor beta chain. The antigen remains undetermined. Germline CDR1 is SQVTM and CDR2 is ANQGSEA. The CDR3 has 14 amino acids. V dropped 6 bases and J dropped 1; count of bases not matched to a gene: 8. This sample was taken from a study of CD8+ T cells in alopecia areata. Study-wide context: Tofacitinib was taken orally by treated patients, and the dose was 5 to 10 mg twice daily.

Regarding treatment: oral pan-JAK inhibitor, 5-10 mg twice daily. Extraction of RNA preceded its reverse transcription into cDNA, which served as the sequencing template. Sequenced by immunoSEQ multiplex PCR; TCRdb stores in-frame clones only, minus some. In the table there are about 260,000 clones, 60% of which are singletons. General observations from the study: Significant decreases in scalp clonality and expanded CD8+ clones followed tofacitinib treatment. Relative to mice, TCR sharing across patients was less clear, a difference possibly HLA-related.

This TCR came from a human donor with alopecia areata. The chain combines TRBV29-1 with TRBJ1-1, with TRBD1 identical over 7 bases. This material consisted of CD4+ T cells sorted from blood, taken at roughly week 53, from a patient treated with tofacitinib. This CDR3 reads CSVKNRDRNTEAFF. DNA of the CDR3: TGCAGCGTGAAGAATCGGGACAGGAACACTGAAGCTTTCTTT.